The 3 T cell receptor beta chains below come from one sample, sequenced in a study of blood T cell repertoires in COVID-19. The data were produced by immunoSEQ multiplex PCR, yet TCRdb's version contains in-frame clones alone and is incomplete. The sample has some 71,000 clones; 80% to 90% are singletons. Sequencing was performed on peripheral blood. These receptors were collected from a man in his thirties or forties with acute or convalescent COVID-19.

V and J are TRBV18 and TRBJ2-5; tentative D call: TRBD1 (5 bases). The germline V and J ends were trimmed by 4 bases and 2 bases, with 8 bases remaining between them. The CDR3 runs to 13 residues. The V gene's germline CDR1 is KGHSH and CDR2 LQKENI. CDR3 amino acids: CASSQGSQETQYF. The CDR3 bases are TGTGCCAGCTCACAGGGGTCACAAGAGACCCAGTACTTC.

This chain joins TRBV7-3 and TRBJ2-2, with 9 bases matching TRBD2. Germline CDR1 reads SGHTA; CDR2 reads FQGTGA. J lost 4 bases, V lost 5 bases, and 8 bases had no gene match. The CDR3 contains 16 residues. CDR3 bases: TGTGCCAGCAGCCGATTGCCAGCGGGAGGCACCGGGGAGCTGTTTTTT. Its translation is CASSRLPAGGTGELFF.

The CDR3 sequence: CASSGEGVWSGKAQYF. In DNA, the CDR3 is TGTGCCAGCAGCGGTGAGGGAGTCTGGTCAGGAAAAGCCCAGTACTTC. The genes are TRBV5-4 and TRBJ2-5, with a tentative D call TRBD2 (5 bases). V was clipped by 4 bases and J by 9 bases, with 25 bases between them. The CDR3 loop spans 16 amino acids. Germline-derived CDR1 and CDR2 are SGHNT and YYREEE (reference sequence). The full variable domain, completed using reference TRBV5-4 and TRBJ2-5, is ETGVTQSPTHLIKTRGQQVTLRCSSQSGHNTVSWYQQALGQGPQFIFQYYREEENGRGNFPPRFSGLQFPNYSSELNVNALELDDSALYLCASSGEGVWSGKAQYFGPGTRLLVL.